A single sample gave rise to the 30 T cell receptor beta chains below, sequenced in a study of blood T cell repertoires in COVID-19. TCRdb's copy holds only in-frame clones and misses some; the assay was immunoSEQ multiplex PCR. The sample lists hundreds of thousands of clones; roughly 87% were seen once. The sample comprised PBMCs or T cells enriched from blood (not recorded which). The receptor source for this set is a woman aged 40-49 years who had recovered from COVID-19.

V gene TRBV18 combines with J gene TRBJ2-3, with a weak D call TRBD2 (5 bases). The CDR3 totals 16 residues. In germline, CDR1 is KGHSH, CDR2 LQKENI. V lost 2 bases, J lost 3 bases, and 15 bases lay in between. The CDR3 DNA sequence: TGTGCCAGCTCACCAGTTCCTGCGGGTCTGACAGATACGCAGTATTTT. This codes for CASSPVPAGLTDTQYF.

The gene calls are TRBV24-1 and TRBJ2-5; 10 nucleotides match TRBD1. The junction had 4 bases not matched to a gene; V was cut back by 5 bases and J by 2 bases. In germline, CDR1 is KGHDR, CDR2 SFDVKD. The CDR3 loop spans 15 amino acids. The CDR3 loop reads CATSGTGQGQETQYF. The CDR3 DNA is TGTGCCACCAGTGGTACGGGACAGGGGCAAGAGACCCAGTACTTC.

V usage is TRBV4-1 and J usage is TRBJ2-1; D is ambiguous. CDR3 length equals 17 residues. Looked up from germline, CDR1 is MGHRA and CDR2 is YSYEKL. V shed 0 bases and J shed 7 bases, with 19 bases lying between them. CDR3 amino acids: CASSQDSRSSSQNEQFF. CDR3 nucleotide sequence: TGCGCCAGCAGCCAAGATTCGCGGTCCTCTAGTCAGAATGAGCAGTTCTTC.

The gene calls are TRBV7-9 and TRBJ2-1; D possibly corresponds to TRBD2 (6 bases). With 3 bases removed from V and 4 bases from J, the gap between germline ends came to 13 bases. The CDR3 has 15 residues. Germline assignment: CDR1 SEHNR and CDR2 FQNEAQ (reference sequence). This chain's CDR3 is CASSFSGAEYNEQFF. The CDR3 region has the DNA TGTGCCAGCAGCTTTTCGGGAGCAGAATACAATGAGCAGTTCTTC.

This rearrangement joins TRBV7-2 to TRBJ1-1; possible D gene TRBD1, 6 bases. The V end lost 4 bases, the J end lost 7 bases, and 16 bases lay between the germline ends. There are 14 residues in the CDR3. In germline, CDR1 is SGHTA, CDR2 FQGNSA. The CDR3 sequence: CASSSAGGLDEAFF. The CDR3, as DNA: TGTGCCAGCAGCTCAGCCGGGGGGCTGGATGAAGCTTTCTTT.

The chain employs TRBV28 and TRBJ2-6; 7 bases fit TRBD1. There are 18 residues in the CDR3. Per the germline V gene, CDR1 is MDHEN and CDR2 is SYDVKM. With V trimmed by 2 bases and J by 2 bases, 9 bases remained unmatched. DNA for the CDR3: TGTGCCAGCAGTTTACCCGGCCTCGGACAGGCTGGGGCCAACGTCCTGACTTTC. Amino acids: CASSLPGLGQAGANVLTF.

The CDR3, as DNA: TGTGCCAGTAGTACAGGACAGGCCAACTCTGGAAACACCATATATTTT. Its translation: CASSTGQANSGNTIYF. The genes are TRBV19 and TRBJ1-3, with TRBD1 matching over 7 bases. Germline CDR1 is LNHDA and CDR2 is SQIVND (reference sequence). J lost 0 bases, V lost 4 bases, and 6 bases had no gene match. The length of the CDR3 is 16 residues.

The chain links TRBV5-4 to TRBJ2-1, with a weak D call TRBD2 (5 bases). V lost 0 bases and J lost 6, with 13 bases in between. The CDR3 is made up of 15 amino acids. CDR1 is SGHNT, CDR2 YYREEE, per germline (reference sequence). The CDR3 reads CASSLATNRGNEQFF. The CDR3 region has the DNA TGTGCCAGCAGCTTGGCGACTAACCGGGGCAATGAGCAGTTCTTC. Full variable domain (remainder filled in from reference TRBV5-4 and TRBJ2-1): ETGVTQSPTHLIKTRGQQVTLRCSSQSGHNTVSWYQQALGQGPQFIFQYYREEENGRGNFPPRFSGLQFPNYSSELNVNALELDDSALYLCASSLATNRGNEQFFGPGTRLTVL.

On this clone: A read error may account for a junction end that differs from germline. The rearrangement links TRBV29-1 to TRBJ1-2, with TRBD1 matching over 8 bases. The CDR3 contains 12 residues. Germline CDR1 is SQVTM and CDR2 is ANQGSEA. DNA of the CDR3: TGCAGCGTCGAAGGACAGGGCTATGGCTACACCTTC. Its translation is CSVEGQGYGYTF.

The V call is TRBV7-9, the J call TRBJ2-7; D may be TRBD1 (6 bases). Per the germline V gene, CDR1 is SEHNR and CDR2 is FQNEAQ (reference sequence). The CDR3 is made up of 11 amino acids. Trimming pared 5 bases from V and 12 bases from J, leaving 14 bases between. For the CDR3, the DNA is TGTGCCAGCAGCGGCGAGGGGACACGGTACTTC. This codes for CASSGEGTRYF.

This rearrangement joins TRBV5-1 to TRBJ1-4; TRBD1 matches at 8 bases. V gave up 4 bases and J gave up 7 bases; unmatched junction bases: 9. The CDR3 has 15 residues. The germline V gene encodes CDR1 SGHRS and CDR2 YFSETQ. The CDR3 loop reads CASSLDPTGVEKLFF. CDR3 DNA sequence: TGCGCCAGCAGCCTCGATCCGACAGGGGTTGAAAAACTGTTTTTT. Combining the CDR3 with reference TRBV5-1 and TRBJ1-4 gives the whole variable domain KAGVTQTPRYLIKTRGQQVTLSCSPISGHRSVSWYQQTPGQGLQFLFEYFSETQRNKGNFPGRFSGRQFSNSRSEMNVSTLELGDSALYLCASSLDPTGVEKLFFGSGTQLSVL.

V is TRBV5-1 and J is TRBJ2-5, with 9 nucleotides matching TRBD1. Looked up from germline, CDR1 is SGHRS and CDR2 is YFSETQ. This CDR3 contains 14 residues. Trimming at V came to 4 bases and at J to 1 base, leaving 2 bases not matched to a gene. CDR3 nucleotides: TGCGCCAGCAGCCCGACAGGGGGCCAAGAGACCCAGTACTTC. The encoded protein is CASSPTGGQETQYF.

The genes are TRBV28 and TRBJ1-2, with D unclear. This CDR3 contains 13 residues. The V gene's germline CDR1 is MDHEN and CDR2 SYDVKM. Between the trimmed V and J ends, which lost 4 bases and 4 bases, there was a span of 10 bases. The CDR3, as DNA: TGTGCCAGCAGTTCCTCCAACTCCTATGGCTACACCTTC. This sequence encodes CASSSSNSYGYTF.

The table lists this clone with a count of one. CDR3 DNA: TGTGCCACCAGTGACCCTGCGGTTACCTATGGCTACACCTTC. Residues: CATSDPAVTYGYTF. The chain joins TRBV24-1 to TRBJ1-2; D ambiguous. In germline, CDR1 is KGHDR, CDR2 SFDVKD. This CDR3 region has 14 residues. The V end lost 4 bases, the J end lost 4 bases, and 12 bases lay between the germline ends.

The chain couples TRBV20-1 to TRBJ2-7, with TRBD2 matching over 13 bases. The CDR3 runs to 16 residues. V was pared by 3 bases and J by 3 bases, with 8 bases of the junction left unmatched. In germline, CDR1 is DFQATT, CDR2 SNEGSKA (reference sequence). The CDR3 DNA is TGCAGTGCTAGTAGTTCACTAGCGGGAGGGTACTACGAGCAGTACTTC. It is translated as CSASSSLAGGYYEQYF.

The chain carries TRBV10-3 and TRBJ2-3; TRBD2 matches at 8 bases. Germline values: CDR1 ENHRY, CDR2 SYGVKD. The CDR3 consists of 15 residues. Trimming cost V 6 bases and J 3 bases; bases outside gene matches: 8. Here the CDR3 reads CAISTGGGTTDTQYF. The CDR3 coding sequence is TGTGCCATCAGCACGGGAGGGGGGACTACAGATACGCAGTATTTT.

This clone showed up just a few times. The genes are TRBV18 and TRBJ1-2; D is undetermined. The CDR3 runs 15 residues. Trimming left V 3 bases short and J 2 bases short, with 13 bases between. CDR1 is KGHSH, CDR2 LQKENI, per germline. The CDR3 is CASSPFPPVNYGYTF. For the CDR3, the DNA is TGTGCCAGCTCACCTTTCCCGCCAGTGAACTATGGCTACACCTTC.

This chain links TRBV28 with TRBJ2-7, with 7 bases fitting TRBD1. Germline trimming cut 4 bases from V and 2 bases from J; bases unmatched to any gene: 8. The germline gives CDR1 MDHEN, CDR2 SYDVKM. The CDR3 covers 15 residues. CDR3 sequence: CASSSPFGTAYEQYF. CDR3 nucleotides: TGTGCCAGCAGTTCCCCTTTTGGGACAGCCTACGAGCAGTACTTC. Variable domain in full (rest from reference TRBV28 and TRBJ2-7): DVKVTQSSRYLVKRTGEKVFLECVQDMDHENMFWYRQDPGLGLRLIYFSYDVKMKEKGDIPEGYSVSREKKERFSLILESASTNQTSMYLCASSSPFGTAYEQYFGPGTRLTVT.

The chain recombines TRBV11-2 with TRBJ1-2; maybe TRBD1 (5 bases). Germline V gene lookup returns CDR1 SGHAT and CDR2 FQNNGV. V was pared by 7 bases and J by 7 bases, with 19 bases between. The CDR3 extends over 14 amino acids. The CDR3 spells CASKFSGGVSGYTF. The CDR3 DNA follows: TGTGCCAGCAAATTTTCGGGGGGGGTATCTGGCTACACCTTC.

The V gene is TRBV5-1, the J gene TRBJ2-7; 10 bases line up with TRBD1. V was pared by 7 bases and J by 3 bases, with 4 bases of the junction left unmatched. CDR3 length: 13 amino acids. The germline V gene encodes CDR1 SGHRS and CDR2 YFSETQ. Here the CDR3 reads CASAWTGGYEQYF. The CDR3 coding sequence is TGCGCCAGCGCCTGGACAGGGGGCTACGAGCAGTACTTC.

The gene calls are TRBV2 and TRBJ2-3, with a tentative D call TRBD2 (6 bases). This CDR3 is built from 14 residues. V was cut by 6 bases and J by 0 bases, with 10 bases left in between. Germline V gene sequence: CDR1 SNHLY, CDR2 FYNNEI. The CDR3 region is CASRPRESTDTQYF. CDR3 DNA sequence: TGTGCCAGCAGACCGCGGGAAAGCACAGATACGCAGTATTTT.

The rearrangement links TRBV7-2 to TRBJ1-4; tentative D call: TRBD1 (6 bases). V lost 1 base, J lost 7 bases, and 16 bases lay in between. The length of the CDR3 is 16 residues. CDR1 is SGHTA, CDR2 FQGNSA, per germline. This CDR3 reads CASSLDFEGVAEKLFF. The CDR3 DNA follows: TGTGCCAGCAGCTTAGATTTTGAGGGGGTGGCTGAAAAACTGTTTTTT.

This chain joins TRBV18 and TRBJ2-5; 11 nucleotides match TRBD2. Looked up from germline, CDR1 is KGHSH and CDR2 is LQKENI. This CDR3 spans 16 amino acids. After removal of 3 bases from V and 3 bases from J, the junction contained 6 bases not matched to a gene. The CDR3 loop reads CASSPRPGLAEETQYF. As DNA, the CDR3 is TGTGCCAGCTCACCCCGTCCGGGACTAGCGGAAGAGACCCAGTACTTC.

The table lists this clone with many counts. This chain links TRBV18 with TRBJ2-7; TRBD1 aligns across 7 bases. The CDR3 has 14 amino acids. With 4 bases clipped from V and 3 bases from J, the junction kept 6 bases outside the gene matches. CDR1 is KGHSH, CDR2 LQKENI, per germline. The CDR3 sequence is CASSRTGALYEQYF. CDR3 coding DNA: TGTGCCAGCTCACGCACAGGGGCCCTCTACGAGCAGTACTTC. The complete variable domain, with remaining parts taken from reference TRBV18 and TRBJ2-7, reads NAGVMQNPRHLVRRRGQEARLRCSPMKGHSHVYWYRQLPEEGLKFMVYLQKENIIDESGMPKERFSAEFPKEGPSILRIQQVVRGDSAAYFCASSRTGALYEQYFGPGTRLTVT.

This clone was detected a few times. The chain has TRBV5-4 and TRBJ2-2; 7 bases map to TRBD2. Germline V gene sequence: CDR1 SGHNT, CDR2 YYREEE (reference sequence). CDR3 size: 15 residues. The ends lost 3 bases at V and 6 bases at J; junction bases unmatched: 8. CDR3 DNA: TGTGCCAGCAGCTCGGCTGGGAGGGCCCCCGGGGAGCTGTTTTTT. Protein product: CASSSAGRAPGELFF.

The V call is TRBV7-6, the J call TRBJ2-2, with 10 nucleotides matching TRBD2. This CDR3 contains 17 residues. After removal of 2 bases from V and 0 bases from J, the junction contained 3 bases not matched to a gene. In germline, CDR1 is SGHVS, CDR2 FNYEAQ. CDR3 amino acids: CASSLWLAGANTGELFF. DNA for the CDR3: TGTGCCAGCAGCTTATGGCTAGCGGGAGCGAACACCGGGGAGCTGTTTTTT.

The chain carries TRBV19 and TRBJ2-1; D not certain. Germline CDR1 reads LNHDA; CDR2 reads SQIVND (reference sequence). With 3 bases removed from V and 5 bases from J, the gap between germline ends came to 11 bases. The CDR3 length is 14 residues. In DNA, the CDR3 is TGTGCCAGTAGTATGGCTAGACCCGACAATGAGCAGTTCTTC. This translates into CASSMARPDNEQFF. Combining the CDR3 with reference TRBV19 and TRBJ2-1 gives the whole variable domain DGGITQSPKYLFRKEGQNVTLSCEQNLNHDAMYWYRQDPGQGLRLIYYSQIVNDFQKGDIAEGYSVSREKKESFPLTVTSAQKNPTAFYLCASSMARPDNEQFFGPGTRLTVL.

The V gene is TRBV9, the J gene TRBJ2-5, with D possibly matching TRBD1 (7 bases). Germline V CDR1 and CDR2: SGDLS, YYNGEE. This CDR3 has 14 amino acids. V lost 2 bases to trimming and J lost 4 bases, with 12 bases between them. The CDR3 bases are TGTGCCAGCAGCGTTCCAGGGGGAGGAGAGACCCAGTACTTC. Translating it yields CASSVPGGGETQYF.

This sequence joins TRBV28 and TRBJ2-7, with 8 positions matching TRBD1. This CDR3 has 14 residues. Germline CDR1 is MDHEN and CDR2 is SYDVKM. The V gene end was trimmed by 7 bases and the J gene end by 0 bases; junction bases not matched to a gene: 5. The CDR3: CASTRTGLSYEQYF. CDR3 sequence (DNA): TGTGCCAGCACCCGGACAGGGCTCTCCTACGAGCAGTACTTC. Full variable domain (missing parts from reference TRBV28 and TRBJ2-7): DVKVTQSSRYLVKRTGEKVFLECVQDMDHENMFWYRQDPGLGLRLIYFSYDVKMKEKGDIPEGYSVSREKKERFSLILESASTNQTSMYLCASTRTGLSYEQYFGPGTRLTVT.

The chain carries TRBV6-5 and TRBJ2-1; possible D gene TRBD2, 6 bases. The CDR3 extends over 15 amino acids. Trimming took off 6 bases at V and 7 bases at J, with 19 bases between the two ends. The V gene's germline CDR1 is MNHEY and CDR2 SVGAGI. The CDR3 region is CASSLGTHNRNEQFF. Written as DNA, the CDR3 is TGTGCCAGCAGCCTAGGGACTCACAATAGGAATGAGCAGTTCTTC.